A selection of T cell receptor beta chains follows, all from one sample in a study of shared clonotypes between healthy human individuals. Sequencing used immunoSEQ multiplex PCR; TCRdb keeps in-frame clones, though not all of them. The sample lists 550,000 to 850,000 clones; about two thirds were seen once. The sequenced sample consisted of memory CD4+ T cells sorted from blood. The receptors come from a woman aged 30 to 39 in good health. CDR3s include the opening cysteine and the closing phenylalanine or tryptophan. The D gene is left open where the match is weak. Some rows have no size entry. The others give once, few or many, or a class for an expanded clone.

size	V	J	length	D	CDR3	DNA
NA	TRBV11-3	TRBJ2-1	15	TRBD2	CASSSGTSVSTEQFF	TGTGCCAGCAGCTCCGGGACTAGCGTAAGCACTGAGCAGTTCTTC
NA	TRBV11-2	TRBJ2-2	14	NA	CASSLAGGNGELFF	TGTGCCAGCAGCTTGGCGGGCGGGAACGGGGAGCTGTTTTTT
NA	TRBV30	TRBJ1-2	14	TRBD1	CAWRGPGGASGYTF	TGTGCCTGGAGAGGACCAGGGGGCGCGTCTGGCTACACCTTC
NA	TRBV6-5	TRBJ1-1	14	NA	CASSYNSGSTEAFF	TGTGCCAGCAGTTACAATTCGGGGTCCACTGAAGCTTTCTTT
NA	TRBV4-1	TRBJ2-1	16	TRBD2	CASSQETAGGTGEQFF	TGCGCCAGCAGCCAAGAAACAGCGGGAGGAACGGGTGAGCAGTTCTTC
NA	TRBV29-1	TRBJ2-5	12	NA	CSVEDSQETQYF	TGCAGCGTCGAGGACAGCCAAGAGACCCAGTACTTC
NA	TRBV7-9	TRBJ1-4	14	NA	CASSSRGANEKLFF	TGTGCCAGCAGCTCGCGGGGGGCTAATGAAAAACTGTTTTTT
NA	TRBV5-1	TRBJ2-3	17	TRBD2	CASSLRTSGSSTDTQYF	TGCGCCAGCAGCCTGAGGACTAGCGGGAGCAGCACAGATACGCAGTATTTT
once	TRBV7-9	TRBJ2-1	18	NA	CASRPIPPQARSYNEQFF	TGTGCCAGCAGACCTATTCCCCCACAAGCTCGCTCCTACAATGAGCAGTTCTTC
NA	TRBV5-1	TRBJ2-3	15	NA	CASSLQGMSTDTQYF	TGCGCCAGCAGCTTACAGGGAATGTCCACAGATACGCAGTATTTT